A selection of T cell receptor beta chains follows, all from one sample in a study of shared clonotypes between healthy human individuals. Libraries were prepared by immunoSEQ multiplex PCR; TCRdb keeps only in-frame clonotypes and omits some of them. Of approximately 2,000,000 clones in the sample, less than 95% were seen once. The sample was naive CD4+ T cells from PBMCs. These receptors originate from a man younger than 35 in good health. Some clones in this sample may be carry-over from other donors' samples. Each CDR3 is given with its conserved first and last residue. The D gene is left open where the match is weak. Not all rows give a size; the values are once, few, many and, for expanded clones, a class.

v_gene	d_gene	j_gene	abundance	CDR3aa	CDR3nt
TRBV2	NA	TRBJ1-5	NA	CASSVTPSLTGQPQHF	TGTGCCAGCAGTGTCACACCTAGTCTAACGGGGCAGCCCCAGCATTTT
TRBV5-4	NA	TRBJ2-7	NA	CASSPRAGTPYEQYF	TGTGCCAGCAGCCCGCGGGCGGGAACCCCCTACGAGCAGTACTTC
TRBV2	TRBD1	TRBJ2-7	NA	CASQTGGYEQYF	TGTGCCAGCCAGACAGGGGGCTACGAGCAGTACTTC
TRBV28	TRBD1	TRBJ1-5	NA	CASSRVDRGNQPQHF	TGTGCCAGCAGCCGGGTAGACAGGGGGAATCAGCCCCAGCATTTT
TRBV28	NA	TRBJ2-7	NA	CASRGPIYEQYF	TGTGCCAGCAGGGGACCGATTTACGAGCAGTACTTC
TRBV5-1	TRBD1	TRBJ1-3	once	CASSLTGVAHGNTIYF	TGCGCCAGCAGCCTCACAGGGGTCGCACATGGAAACACCATATATTTT
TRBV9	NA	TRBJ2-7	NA	CASSPETRPYEQYF	TGTGCCAGCAGCCCTGAGACCCGGCCCTACGAGCAGTACTTC
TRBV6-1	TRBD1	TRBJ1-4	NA	CASSELGVTGDIWREKLFF	TGTGCCAGCAGTGAACTGGGCGTGACAGGGGATATTTGGCGTGAAAAACTGTTTTTT
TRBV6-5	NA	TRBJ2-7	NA	CASSYSRTDYEQYF	TGTGCCAGCAGTTACTCCCGGACAGACTACGAGCAGTACTTC
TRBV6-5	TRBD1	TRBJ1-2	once	CASTRGTGGYGYTF	TGTGCCAGCACCCGCGGGACAGGGGGCTATGGCTACACCTTC
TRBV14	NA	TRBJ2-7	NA	CASSQEISRTLREQYF	TGTGCCAGCAGCCAAGAAATTTCGCGGACCCTGAGGGAGCAGTACTTC
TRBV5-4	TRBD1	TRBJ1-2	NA	CASSPGTGANYGYTF	TGTGCCAGCAGCCCCGGGACAGGGGCTAACTATGGCTACACCTTC
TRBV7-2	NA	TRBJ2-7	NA	CASSLVRAVSYEQYF	TGTGCCAGCAGCTTAGTTCGGGCAGTCTCCTACGAGCAGTACTTC
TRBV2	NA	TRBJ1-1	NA	CASRSLRGNTEAFF	TGTGCCAGCAGAAGTCTGAGGGGGAACACTGAAGCTTTCTTT
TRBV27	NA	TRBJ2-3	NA	CASRPGDLYTQYF	TGTGCCAGCAGGCCGGGGGATTTGTATACGCAGTATTTT
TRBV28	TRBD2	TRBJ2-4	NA	CASSQPGLAVQNIQYF	TGTGCCAGCAGTCAGCCGGGACTAGCGGTGCAAAACATTCAGTACTTC
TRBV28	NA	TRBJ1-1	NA	CASSRGGRGSTEAFF	TGTGCCAGCAGTCGGGGGGGCAGGGGAAGCACTGAAGCTTTCTTT
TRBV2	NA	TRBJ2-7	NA	CASIWDGWEQYF	TGTGCCAGCATCTGGGACGGCTGGGAGCAGTACTTC
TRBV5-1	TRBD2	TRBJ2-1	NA	CASSLSETSGTGGEQFF	TGCGCCAGCAGCTTGTCCGAGACTAGCGGGACCGGGGGTGAGCAGTTCTTC
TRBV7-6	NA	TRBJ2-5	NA	CASSPRGGETQYF	TGTGCCAGCAGCCCCAGGGGGGGAGAGACCCAGTACTTC
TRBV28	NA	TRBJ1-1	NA	CASGAGTLKLYSEAFF	TGTGCCAGCGGGGCGGGAACACTGAAGCTTTATTCTGAAGCTTTCTTT
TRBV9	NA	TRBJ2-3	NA	CASSPPGTDTQYF	TGTGCCAGCAGCCCCCCGGGCACAGATACGCAGTATTTT
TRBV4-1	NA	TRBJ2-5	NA	CASSQGLSSGQETQYF	TGCGCCAGCAGCCAGGGCCTCAGTTCGGGGCAAGAGACCCAGTACTTC
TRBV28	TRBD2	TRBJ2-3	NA	CASSRLAADTQYF	TGTGCCAGCAGTAGACTAGCGGCAGATACGCAGTATTTT
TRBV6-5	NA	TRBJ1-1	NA	CVSSYSGRTEAFF	TGTGTCAGCAGTTACTCAGGGAGAACTGAAGCTTTCTTT
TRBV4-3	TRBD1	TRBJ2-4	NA	CASSKGTEKNIQYF	TGCGCCAGCAGCAAGGGGACAGAAAAAAACATTCAGTACTTC
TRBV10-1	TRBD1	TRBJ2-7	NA	CASILNGTGSYEQYF	TGCGCCAGCATTTTGAACGGGACAGGCTCCTACGAGCAGTACTTC
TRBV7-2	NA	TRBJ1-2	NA	CASSAAGLLSYTF	TGTGCCAGCAGCGCCGCGGGACTTCTTTCCTACACCTTC
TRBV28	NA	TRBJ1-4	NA	CASSLMGAATNEKLFF	TGTGCCAGCAGTTTAATGGGGGCCGCAACTAATGAAAAACTGTTTTTT
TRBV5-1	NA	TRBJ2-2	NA	CASSLDYVTGELFF	TGCGCCAGCAGCTTGGACTACGTCACCGGGGAGCTGTTTTTT
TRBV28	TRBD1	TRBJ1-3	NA	CASSTPGQAAGNTIYF	TGTGCCAGCAGTACCCCGGGACAGGCGGCTGGAAACACCATATATTTT
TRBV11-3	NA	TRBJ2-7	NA	CASSLNELGEQYF	TGTGCCAGCAGCTTAAACGAGTTGGGGGAGCAGTACTTC
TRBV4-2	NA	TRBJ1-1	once	CASSPTIRMNTEAFF	TGTGCCAGCAGCCCTACAATCCGGATGAACACTGAAGCTTTCTTT
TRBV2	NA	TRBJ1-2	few	CASGPNYGYTF	TGTGCCAGCGGGCCTAACTATGGCTACACCTTC
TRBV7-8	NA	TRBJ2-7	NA	CASSPPRGGGGEQYF	TGTGCCAGCAGCCCGCCCAGGGGTGGAGGGGGCGAGCAGTACTTC
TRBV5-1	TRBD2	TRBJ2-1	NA	CASSPGRLTYNEQFF	TGCGCCAGCAGCCCCGGGAGGCTAACCTACAATGAGCAGTTCTTC
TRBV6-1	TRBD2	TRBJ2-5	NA	CASSEGTSKETQYF	TGTGCCAGCAGTGAAGGGACTAGCAAAGAGACCCAGTACTTC
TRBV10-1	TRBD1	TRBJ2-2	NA	CASSGQGGTGELFF	TGCGCCAGCAGCGGACAGGGAGGCACCGGGGAGCTGTTTTTT
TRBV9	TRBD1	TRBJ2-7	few	CASSYSGGQGAEQYF	TGTGCCAGCAGCTATTCCGGGGGACAGGGAGCCGAGCAGTACTTC
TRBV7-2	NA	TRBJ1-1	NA	CASSFLNTEAFF	TGTGCCAGCAGCTTCTTGAACACTGAAGCTTTCTTT
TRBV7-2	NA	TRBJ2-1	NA	CASSLVSLAGEQFF	TGTGCCAGCAGCTTAGTGTCTTTAGCAGGTGAGCAGTTCTTC
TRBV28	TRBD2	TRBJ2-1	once	CASRQRTSGYNEQFF	TGTGCCAGCAGACAGCGGACTAGCGGATACAATGAGCAGTTCTTC
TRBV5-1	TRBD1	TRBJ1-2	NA	CASSWGQGADYGYTF	TGCGCCAGCAGCTGGGGACAGGGGGCGGACTATGGCTACACCTTC
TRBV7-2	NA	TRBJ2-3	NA	CASSLARGNTQYF	TGTGCCAGCAGCTTAGCTCGGGGGAATACGCAGTATTTT
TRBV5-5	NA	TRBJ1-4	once	CASSFRGYEKLFF	TGTGCCAGCAGCTTCCGAGGATACGAAAAACTGTTTTTT